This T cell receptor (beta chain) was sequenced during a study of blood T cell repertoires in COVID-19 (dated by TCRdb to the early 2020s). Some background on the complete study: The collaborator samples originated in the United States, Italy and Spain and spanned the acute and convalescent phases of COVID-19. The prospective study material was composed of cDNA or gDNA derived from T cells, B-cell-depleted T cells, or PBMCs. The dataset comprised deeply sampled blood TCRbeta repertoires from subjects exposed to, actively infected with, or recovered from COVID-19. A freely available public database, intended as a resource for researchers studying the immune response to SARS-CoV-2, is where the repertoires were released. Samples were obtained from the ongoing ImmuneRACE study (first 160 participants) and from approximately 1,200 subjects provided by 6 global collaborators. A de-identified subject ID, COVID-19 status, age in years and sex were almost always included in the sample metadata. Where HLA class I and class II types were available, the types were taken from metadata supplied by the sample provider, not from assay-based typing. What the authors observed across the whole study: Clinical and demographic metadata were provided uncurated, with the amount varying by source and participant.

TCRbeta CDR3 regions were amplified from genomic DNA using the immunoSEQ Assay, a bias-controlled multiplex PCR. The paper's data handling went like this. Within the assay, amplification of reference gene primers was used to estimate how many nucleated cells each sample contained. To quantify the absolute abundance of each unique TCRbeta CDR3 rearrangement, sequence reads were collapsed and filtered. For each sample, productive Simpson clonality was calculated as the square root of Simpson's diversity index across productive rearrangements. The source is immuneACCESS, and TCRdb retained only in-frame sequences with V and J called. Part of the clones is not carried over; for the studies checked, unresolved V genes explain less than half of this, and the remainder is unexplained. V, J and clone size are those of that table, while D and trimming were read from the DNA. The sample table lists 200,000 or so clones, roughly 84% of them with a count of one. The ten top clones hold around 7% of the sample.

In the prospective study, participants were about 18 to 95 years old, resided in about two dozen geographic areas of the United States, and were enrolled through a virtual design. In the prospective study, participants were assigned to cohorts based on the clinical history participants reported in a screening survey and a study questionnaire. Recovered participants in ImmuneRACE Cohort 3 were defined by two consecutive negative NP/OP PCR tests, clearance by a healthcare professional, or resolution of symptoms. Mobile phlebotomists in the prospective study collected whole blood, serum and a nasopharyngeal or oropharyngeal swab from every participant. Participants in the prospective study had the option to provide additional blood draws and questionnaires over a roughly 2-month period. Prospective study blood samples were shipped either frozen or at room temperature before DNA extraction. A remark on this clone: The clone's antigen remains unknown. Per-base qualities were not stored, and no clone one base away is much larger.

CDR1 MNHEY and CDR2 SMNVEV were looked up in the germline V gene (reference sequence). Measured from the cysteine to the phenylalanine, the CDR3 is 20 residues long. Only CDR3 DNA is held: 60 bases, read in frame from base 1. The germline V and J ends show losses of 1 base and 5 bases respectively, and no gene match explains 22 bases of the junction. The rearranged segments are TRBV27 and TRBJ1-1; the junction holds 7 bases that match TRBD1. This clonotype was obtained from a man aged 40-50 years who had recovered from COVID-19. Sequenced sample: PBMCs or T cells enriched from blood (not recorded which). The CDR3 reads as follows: CASSLFLPAILGGAVTEAFF. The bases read TGTGCCAGCAGTTTATTCCTCCCGGCGATACTAGGGGGCGCAGTGACTGAAGCTTTCTTT.